This TCR beta chain appears in the sequencing data of a study of shared clonotypes between healthy human individuals. Of note for this clone: Its antigen is as yet unknown.

This CDR3 has 12 amino acids. V lost 5 bases and J lost 4, with 9 bases in between. Germline CDR1 MDHEN, CDR2 SYDVKM. Input per replicate PCR of unsorted PBMC was around 0.3 ug DNA, corresponding to tens of thousands of T cell genomes. Ten immunoSEQ deep assay plates served to sequence unsorted PBMC DNA. The data were produced by immunoSEQ multiplex PCR, yet TCRdb's version contains in-frame clones alone and is incomplete. The sample carries hundreds of thousands of clones, roughly three quarters recorded once. Whole-study findings and limits: Researchers sampled only blood; tissue repertoires likely differ.

Unsorted material relied on tens of millions of PBMCs as the source of genomic DNA. Sequencing was done on a sample of PBMCs. This chain links TRBV28 with TRBJ2-7; tentative D call: TRBD1 (5 bases). The sequence derives from a middle-aged woman in good health. Some clones in this sample may be carry-over from other donors' samples. CDR3 sequence reads: CASSLRQYEQYF. CDR3 DNA sequence: TGTGCCAGCAGTCTAAGACAGTACGAGCAGTACTTC.